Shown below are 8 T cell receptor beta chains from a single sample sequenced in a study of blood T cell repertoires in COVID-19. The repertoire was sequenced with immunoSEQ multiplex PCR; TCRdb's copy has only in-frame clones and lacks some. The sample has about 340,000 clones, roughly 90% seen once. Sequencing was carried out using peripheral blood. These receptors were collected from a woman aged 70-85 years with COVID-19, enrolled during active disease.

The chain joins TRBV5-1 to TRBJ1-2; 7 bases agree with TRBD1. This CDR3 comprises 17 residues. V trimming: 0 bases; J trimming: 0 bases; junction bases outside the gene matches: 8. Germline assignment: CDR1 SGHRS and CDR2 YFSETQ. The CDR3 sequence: CASSLEGTAQPNYGYTF. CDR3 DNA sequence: TGCGCCAGCAGCTTGGAGGGGACAGCCCAACCTAACTATGGCTACACCTTC.

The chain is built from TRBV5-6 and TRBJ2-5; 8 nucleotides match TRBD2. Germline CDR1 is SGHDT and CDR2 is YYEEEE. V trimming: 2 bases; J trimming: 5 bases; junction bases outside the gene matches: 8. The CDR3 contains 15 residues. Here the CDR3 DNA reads TGTGCCAGCAGCTTTAGCGGGACGCGGGGTGAGACCCAGTACTTC. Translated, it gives CASSFSGTRGETQYF.

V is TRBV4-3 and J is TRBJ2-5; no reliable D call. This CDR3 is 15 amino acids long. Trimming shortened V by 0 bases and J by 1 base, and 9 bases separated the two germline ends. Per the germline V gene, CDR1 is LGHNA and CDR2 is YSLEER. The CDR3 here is CASSQEMVVQETQYF. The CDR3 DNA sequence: TGCGCCAGCAGCCAAGAAATGGTAGTCCAAGAGACCCAGTACTTC.

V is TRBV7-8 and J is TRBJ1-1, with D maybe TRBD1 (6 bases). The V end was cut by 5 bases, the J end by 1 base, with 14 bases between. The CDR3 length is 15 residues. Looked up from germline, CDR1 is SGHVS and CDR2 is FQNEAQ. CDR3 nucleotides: TGTGCCAGCAGCAGCTACAGGGCCGGGAACACTGAAGCTTTCTTT. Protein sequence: CASSSYRAGNTEAFF.

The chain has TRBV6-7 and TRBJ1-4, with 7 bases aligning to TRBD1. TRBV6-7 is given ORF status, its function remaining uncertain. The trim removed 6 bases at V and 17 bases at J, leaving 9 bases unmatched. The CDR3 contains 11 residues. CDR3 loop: CASSYGRDSFF. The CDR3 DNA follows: TGTGCCAGCAGCTATGGCCGGGACAGCTTTTTT.

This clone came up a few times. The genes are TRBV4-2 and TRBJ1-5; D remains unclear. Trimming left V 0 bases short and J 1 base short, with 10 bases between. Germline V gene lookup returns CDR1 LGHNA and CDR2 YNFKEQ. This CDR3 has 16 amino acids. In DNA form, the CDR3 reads TGTGCCAGCAGCCAAGAGACGGCGGCAAGCAATCAGCCCCAGCATTTT. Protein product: CASSQETAASNQPQHF.

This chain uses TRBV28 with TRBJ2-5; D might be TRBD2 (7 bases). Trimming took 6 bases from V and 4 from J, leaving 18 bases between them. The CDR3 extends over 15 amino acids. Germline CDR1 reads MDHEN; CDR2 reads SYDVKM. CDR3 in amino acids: CASSSPRGASETQYF. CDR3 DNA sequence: TGTGCCAGCAGCTCCCCTCGGGGGGCTTCAGAGACCCAGTACTTC.

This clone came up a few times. CDR3 sequence reads: CASSSEQGAVFRGYTF. The CDR3 DNA reads as TGTGCCAGCAGCTCCGAACAGGGGGCAGTTTTTAGAGGCTACACCTTC. This chain uses TRBV7-2 with TRBJ1-2, with 9 bases aligning to TRBD1. The CDR3 length is 16 residues. With 4 bases clipped from V and 8 bases from J, the junction kept 14 bases outside the gene matches. From germline, CDR1 is SGHTA and CDR2 FQGNSA.